These 4 T cell receptor beta chains came from one sample sequenced in a study of blood T cell repertoires in COVID-19. The repertoire was sequenced with immunoSEQ multiplex PCR; TCRdb's copy has only in-frame clones and lacks some. The sample carries around 150,000 clones, roughly 74% recorded once. Sequences were obtained from peripheral blood. All receptors come from a woman older than 75 with acute or convalescent COVID-19.

The chain uses TRBV28 and TRBJ1-2, with no clear D. This CDR3 region has 14 residues. Trimming stripped 5 bases from V and 4 bases from J, with 14 bases between. Looked up from germline, CDR1 is MDHEN and CDR2 is SYDVKM. The CDR3 DNA is TGTGCCAGCAGTAGAAGGGAGACCATCTATGGCTACACCTTC. It translates to CASSRRETIYGYTF.

The chain couples TRBV6-5 to TRBJ1-5; TRBD1 agrees at 7 bases. From germline, CDR1 is MNHEY and CDR2 SVGAGI. The CDR3 covers 15 residues. With 6 bases clipped from V and 2 bases from J, the junction kept 7 bases outside the gene matches. CDR3 residues: CASSPTGSGNQPQHF. The CDR3 coding sequence is TGTGCCAGCAGCCCGACAGGGTCGGGCAATCAGCCCCAGCATTTT.

To note about this clone: Other DNA variants within this sample encode the same CDR3. The V call is TRBV28, the J call TRBJ1-5; no firm D call. The V gene's germline CDR1 is MDHEN and CDR2 SYDVKM. The CDR3 is made up of 14 amino acids. Trimming shortened V by 7 bases and J by 0 bases, and 10 bases separated the two germline ends. The CDR3 loop is CASTRGGSNQPQHF. The CDR3 region has the DNA TGTGCCAGCACTAGAGGCGGTAGCAATCAGCCCCAGCATTTT.

The gene calls are TRBV30 and TRBJ1-6, with TRBD1 matching over 9 bases. Unmatched junction bases numbered 20, after V lost 0 bases and J lost 11 bases. The CDR3 runs to 19 residues. The germline CDR1 and CDR2 sequences are GTSNPN and SVGIG (reference sequence). CDR3 loop: CAWSVSRIGGQGPSAPLHF. The DNA of the CDR3 is TGTGCCTGGAGTGTAAGTAGAATCGGAGGACAGGGGCCCTCGGCACCCCTCCACTTT.